The table lists the clone carrying this T cell receptor beta chain with a count of one. What it binds is not known. The sample belongs to a study of CD8 T cells in ankylosing spondylitis. The CDR3 has 15 residues. Losses at the gene ends were 1 base for V and 4 bases for J; bases not matched to a gene: 3. Germline CDR1 and CDR2: SGHRS and YFSETQ. Study observations and caveats: Matched ankylosing spondylitis synovial fluid reportedly contained a significantly enriched population of disease-linked clones.

Quantitative 5'-RACE was performed with molecular barcodes, and it yielded the TCR beta libraries. TCRdb reprocessed the 5' RACE reads with MiXCR, giving one entry per CDR3 protein. The profile shows about 150,000 distinct CDR3 sequences, roughly a third of them singletons. Source material: synovial fluid, either unsorted or a sorted T cell fraction (not recorded which). The clonotype originates from a male donor with ankylosing spondylitis. V is TRBV5-1 and J is TRBJ2-3, with 10 bases aligning to TRBD2. As DNA, the CDR3 is TGCGCCAGCAGCTTGAGCGGGGGGGCCCCAGATACGCAGTATTTT. This sequence encodes CASSLSGGAPDTQYF. Using reference TRBV5-1 and TRBJ2-3 for the parts outside the CDR3, the full variable domain is KAGVTQTPRYLIKTRGQQVTLSCSPISGHRSVSWYQQTPGQGLQFLFEYFSETQRNKGNFPGRFSGRQFSNSRSEMNVSTLELGDSALYLCASSLSGGAPDTQYFGPGTRLTVL.